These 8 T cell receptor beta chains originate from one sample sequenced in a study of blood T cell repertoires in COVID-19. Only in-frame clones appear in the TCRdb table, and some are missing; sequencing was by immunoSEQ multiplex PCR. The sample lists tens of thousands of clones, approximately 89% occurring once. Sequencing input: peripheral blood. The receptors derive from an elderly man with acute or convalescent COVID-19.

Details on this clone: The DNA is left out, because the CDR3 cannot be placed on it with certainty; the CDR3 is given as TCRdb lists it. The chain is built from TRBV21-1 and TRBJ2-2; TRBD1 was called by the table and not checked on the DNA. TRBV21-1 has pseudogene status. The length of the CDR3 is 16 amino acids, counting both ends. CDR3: CASKTGFAVGTGELFF.

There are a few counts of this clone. The CDR3 sequence: CASSLSFDSQSSYNEQFF. CDR3 DNA: TGTGCCAGCAGCTTATCATTCGACAGCCAGAGCTCCTACAATGAGCAGTTCTTC. The chain carries TRBV11-2 and TRBJ2-1, with TRBD1 as a possible D gene (5 bases). Looked up from germline, CDR1 is SGHAT and CDR2 is FQNNGV. Trimming stripped 2 bases from V and 0 bases from J, with 17 bases between. This CDR3 contains 18 residues.

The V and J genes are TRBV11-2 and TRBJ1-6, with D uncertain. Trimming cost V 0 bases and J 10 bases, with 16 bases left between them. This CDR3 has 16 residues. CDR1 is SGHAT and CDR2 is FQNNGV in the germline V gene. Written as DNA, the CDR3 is TGTGCCAGCAGCTTAGAGAGCACGGGAAAGGAATCACCCCTCCACTTT. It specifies CASSLESTGKESPLHF.

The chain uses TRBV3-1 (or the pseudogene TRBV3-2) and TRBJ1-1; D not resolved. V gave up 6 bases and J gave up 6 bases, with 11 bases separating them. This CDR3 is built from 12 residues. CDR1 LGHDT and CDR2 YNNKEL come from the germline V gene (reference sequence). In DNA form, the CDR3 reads TGTGCCAGCAGAGGGAGGGCGCCTGAAGCTTTCTTT. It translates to CASRGRAPEAFF.

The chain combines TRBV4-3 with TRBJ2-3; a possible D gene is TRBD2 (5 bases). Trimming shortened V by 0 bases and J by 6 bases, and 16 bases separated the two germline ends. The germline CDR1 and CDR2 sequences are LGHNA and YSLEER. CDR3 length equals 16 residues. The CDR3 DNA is TGCGCCAGCAGCCAAGAGGAACAATTCGGGATGGATACGCAGTATTTT. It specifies CASSQEEQFGMDTQYF.

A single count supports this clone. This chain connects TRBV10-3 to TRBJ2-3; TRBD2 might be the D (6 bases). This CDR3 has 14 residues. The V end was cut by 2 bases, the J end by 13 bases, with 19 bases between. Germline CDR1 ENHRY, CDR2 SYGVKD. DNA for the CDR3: TGTGCCATCAGTGAGACAAACCGGGACTCCCGCGAGTATTTT. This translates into CAISETNRDSREYF.

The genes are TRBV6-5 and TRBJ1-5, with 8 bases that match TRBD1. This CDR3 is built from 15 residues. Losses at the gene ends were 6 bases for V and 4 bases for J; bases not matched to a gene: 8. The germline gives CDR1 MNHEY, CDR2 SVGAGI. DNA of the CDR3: TGTGCCAGCAGCTCGGACAGGGCGGCTAATCAGCCCCAGCATTTT. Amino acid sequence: CASSSDRAANQPQHF.

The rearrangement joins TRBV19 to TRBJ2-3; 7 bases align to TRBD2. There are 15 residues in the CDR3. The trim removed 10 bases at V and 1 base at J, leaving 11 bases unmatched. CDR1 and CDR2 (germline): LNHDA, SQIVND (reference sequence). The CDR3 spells CATKTSPTRTDTQYF. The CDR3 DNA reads TGTGCCACCAAGACTAGCCCGACCCGCACAGATACGCAGTATTTT.